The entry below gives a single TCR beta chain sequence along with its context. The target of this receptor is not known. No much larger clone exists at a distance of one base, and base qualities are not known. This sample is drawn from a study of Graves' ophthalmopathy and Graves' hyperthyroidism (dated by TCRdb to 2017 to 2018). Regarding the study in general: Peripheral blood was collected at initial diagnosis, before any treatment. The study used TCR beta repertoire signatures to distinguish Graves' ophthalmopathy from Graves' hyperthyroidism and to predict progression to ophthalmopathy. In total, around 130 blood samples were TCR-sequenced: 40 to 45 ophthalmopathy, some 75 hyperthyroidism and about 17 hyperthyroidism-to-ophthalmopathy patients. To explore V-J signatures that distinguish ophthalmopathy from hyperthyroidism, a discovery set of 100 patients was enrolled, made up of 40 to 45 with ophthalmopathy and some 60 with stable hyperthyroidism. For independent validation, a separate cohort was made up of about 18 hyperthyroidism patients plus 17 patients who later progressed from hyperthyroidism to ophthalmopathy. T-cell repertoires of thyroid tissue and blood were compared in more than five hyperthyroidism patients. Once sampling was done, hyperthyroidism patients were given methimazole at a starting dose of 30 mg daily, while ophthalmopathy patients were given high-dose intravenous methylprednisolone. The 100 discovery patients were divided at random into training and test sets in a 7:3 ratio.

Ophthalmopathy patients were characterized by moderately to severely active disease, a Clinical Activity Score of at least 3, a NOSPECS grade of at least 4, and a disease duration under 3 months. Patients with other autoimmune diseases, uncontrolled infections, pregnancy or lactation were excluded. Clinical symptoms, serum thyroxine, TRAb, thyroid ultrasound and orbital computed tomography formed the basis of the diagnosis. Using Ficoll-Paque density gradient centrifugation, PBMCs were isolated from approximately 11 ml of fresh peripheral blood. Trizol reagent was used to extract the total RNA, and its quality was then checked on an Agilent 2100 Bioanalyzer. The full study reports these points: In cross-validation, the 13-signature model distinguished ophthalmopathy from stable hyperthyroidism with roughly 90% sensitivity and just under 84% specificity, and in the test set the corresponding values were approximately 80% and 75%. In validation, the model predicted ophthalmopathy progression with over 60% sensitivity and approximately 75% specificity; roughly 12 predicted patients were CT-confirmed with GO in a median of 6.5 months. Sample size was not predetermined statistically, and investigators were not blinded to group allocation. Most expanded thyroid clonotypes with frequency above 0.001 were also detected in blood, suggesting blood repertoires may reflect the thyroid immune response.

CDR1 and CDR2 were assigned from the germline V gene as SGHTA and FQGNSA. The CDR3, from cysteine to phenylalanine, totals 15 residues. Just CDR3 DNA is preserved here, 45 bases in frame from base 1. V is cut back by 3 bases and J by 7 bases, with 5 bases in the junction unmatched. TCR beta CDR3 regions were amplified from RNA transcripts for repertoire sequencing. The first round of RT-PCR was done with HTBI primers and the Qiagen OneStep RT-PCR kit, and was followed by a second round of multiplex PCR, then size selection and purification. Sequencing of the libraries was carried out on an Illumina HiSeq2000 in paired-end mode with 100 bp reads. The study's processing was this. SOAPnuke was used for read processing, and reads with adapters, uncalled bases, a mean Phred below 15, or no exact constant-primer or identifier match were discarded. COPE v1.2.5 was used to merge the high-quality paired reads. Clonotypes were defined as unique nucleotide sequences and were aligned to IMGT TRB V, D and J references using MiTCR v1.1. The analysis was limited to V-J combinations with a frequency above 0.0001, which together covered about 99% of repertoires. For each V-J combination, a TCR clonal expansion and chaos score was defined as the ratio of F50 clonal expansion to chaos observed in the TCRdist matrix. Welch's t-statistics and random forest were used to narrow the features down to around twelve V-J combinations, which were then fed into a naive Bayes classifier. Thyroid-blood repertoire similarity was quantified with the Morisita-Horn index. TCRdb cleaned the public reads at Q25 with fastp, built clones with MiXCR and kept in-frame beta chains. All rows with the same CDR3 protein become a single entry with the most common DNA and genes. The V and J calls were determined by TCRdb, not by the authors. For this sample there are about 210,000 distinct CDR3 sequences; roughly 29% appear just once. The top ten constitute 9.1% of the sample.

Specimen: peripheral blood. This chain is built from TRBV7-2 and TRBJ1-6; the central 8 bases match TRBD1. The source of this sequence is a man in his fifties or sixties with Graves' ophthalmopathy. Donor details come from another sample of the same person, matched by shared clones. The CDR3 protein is CASSLGDRLNSPLHF. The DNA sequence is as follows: TGTGCCAGCAGCTTGGGGGACAGGTTAAATTCACCCCTCCACTTT.